These T cell receptor beta chains were read from a single sample in a study of blood T cells in healthy people across ages. TCRdb independently ran MiXCR on the 5' RACE reads; one entry per CDR3 protein. The sample yields some 900,000 distinct CDR3 sequences, roughly 26% seen once. Material for sequencing was blood. Every receptor here comes from a woman aged 80 or over in good health. Each CDR3 is given with its conserved first and last residue. The D gene is left open where the match is weak. Size is stated for part of the rows, as once, few or many counts, or as a class when the clone is expanded.

TRBV3-1	NA	TRBJ2-5	NA	TGTGCCAGCAGCCAAGGGCCGCGGGGGCGTGAGACCCAGTACTTC	CASSQGPRGRETQYF
TRBV7-2	few	TRBJ2-7	NA	TGTGCCAGCAGCCCGCGGTGGGGCGAGCAGTACTTC	CASSPRWGEQYF
TRBV10-3	NA	TRBJ2-7	NA	TGCGCCATCAGTGTGTTCGAGACCAGGGACTACGAGCAGTACTTC	CAISVFETRDYEQYF
TRBV28	NA	TRBJ1-2	NA	TGTGCCAGCAGTTTGGCAGGGAGGAGAGGCTACACCTTC	CASSLAGRRGYTF
TRBV20-1	once	TRBJ2-1	NA	TGCAGTGCTAAGAAGGATCTTTTTCCTGAGCAGTTCTTC	CSAKKDLFPEQFF
TRBV12-3/TRBV12-4	many	TRBJ2-5	TRBD2	TGTGCCAGCAGTCGACTGCGGACTAGCGGATACCAAGAGACCCAGTACTTC	CASSRLRTSGYQETQYF
TRBV19	few	TRBJ2-1	NA	TGTGCCAGTAGTATCCCCATAGGTGAGCAGTTCTTC	CASSIPIGEQFF
TRBV20-1	many	TRBJ2-6	NA	TGCAGTGCTAGGGACAGTTCTGGGGCCAACGTCCTGACTTTC	CSARDSSGANVLTF
TRBV5-6	few	TRBJ1-1	NA	TGTGCCAGCAGCTGGCGGCGGCCGGGGGGATCTGAAGCTTTCTTT	CASSWRRPGGSEAFF
TRBV5-1	many	TRBJ2-6	NA	TGCGCCAGCAGCGAGGGCTCTGGGGCCAACGTCCTGACTTTC	CASSEGSGANVLTF
TRBV7-2	many	TRBJ2-7	TRBD2	TGTGCCAGCAGCTCCTGGCCGGGACTAGCGGTCTACGAGCAGTACTTC	CASSSWPGLAVYEQYF
TRBV12-3/TRBV12-4	few	TRBJ2-3	TRBD2	TGTGCCACACTTTCTCAAGCGGGGGGGCCGAATACGCAGTATTTT	CATLSQAGGPNTQYF
TRBV7-9	NA	TRBJ2-7	NA	TGTGCCAGCAGCTTAGCGGGGGACACACTCTCCTACGAGCAGTACTTC	CASSLAGDTLSYEQYF
TRBV10-3	many	TRBJ2-3	TRBD1	TGTGCCATCAGTGTGGACAGGTCAGATACGCAGTATTTT	CAISVDRSDTQYF
TRBV6-1	few	TRBJ2-2	NA	TGTGCCAGCGGCACTGTCACCGGGGAGCTGTTTTTT	CASGTVTGELFF
TRBV7-2	few	TRBJ1-4	TRBD1	TGTGCCACCGGATTGGGACAGGGGGAGAGAAAACTGTTTTTT	CATGLGQGERKLFF
TRBV28	NA	TRBJ1-5	NA	TGTGCCAGCAGTTTACCCGGGACACCGGGGGGGCAGCCCCAGCATTTT	CASSLPGTPGGQPQHF
TRBV20-1	many	TRBJ2-3	NA	TGCAGTGCTAAAAGGGGGAGGGGGCGCACAGATACGCAGTATTTT	CSAKRGRGRTDTQYF
TRBV7-2	many	TRBJ1-2	NA	TGTGCCAGCAGCTTAGTTTGGGGTGGCTACACCTTC	CASSLVWGGYTF
TRBV18	once	TRBJ2-3	TRBD1	TGTGCCAGCTCATCGAGACAGGGGACGGTCACAGATACGCAGTATTTT	CASSSRQGTVTDTQYF
TRBV7-2	many	TRBJ2-3	TRBD1	TGTGCCAGCAGCTTAGGTCTGACAGGGGGAAGAGATACGCAGTATTTT	CASSLGLTGGRDTQYF
TRBV6-2/TRBV6-3	few	TRBJ1-6	TRBD1	TGTGCCAGCAGTTACTCCGGGACAGTAGGTAATTCACCCCTCCACTTT	CASSYSGTVGNSPLHF
TRBV19	NA	TRBJ2-4	NA	TGTGCCAGTAGTATAGGCCCAGGGGGGGGGGACATTCAGTACTTC	CASSIGPGGGDIQYF
TRBV7-9	NA	TRBJ1-6	NA	TGTGCCAGCAGCCCCCGCGGGGGGTTTAATTCACCCCTCCACTTT	CASSPRGGFNSPLHF
TRBV4-3	NA	TRBJ2-3	NA	TGCGCCAGCAGCCAGGGCCCTGCGGGAGATACGCAGTATTTT	CASSQGPAGDTQYF
TRBV12-3/TRBV12-4	NA	TRBJ2-3	NA	TGTGCCAGCAGTTTAGACCCCAGGAGCGCAGATACGCAATATTTT	CASSLDPRSADTQYF
TRBV13	many	TRBJ1-2	TRBD1	TGTGCCAGCAGGCGCACAGGGGGAGCTGAAGGCTACACCTTC	CASRRTGGAEGYTF
TRBV5-4	many	TRBJ2-7	TRBD2	TGTGCCAGCAGCTTCCACCGCCGGGGGGGATCCTACGAGCAGTACTTC	CASSFHRRGGSYEQYF
TRBV6-1	many	TRBJ1-2	NA	TGTGCCTGCGCGGCCGGTTGGACCGACAACTATGGCTACACCTTC	CACAAGWTDNYGYTF
TRBV30	NA	TRBJ2-1	NA	TGTGCCTGCCCCTCGATAAGGGTATACAATGAGCAGTTCTTC	CACPSIRVYNEQFF
TRBV7-8	NA	TRBJ2-2	NA	TGTGCCAGCAGCTTAGTTTTTTTTGGCGGCGGGGAGCTGTTTTTT	CASSLVFFGGGELFF
TRBV9	many	TRBJ2-7	TRBD2	TGTGCCAGCAGCGTGGGCGGGGGTGTCTACGAGCAGTACTTC	CASSVGGGVYEQYF
TRBV15	NA	TRBJ1-6	NA	TGTGCCACCAGCAGAGAGGGACGGGAAAATTCACCCCTCCACTTT	CATSREGRENSPLHF
TRBV7-2	many	TRBJ2-7	TRBD2	TGTGCCAGCAGCTCATCCCTAGCGGGGGGTGCCTACGAGCAGTACTTC	CASSSSLAGGAYEQYF
TRBV12-3/TRBV12-4	few	TRBJ1-3	NA	TGTGCCAGCGAAAACTCTGGAAACACCATATATTTT	CASENSGNTIYF
TRBV27	many	TRBJ2-1	TRBD1	TGTGCCAGTAAAGACAGGGGCTGGTACAATGAGCAGTTCTTC	CASKDRGWYNEQFF
TRBV7-9	many	TRBJ2-7	NA	TGTGCCAGCAGCGTCCGACAGACCTACGAGCAGTACTTC	CASSVRQTYEQYF
TRBV20-1	NA	TRBJ2-7	NA	TGCAGTGGGGTTAGGACAGTAGCCTACGAGCAGTACTTC	CSGVRTVAYEQYF
TRBV12-3/TRBV12-4	NA	TRBJ1-4	NA	TGTGCCAGCAGTTTGAGTGGGGGAATGGAAAAACTGTTTTTT	CASSLSGGMEKLFF
TRBV12-3/TRBV12-4	once	TRBJ2-3	NA	TGTGCCAGCAGCGAGTACACAGATGCGGAATATTTT	CASSEYTDAEYF
TRBV7-8	many	TRBJ2-5	NA	TGTGCCAGCAGCTTAAGAAGGGGAATATCAGGGGAGACCCAGTACTTC	CASSLRRGISGETQYF
TRBV4-3	many	TRBJ2-5	TRBD1	TGCGCCAGCAGCCGGGGTCGGACAGGACAAGAGACCCAGTACTTC	CASSRGRTGQETQYF
TRBV5-1	many	TRBJ2-1	NA	TGCGCCAGCAGCTTGCATTGGCAGGGGACGAGCTCCTACAATGAGCAGTTCTTC	CASSLHWQGTSSYNEQFF
TRBV5-1	many	TRBJ2-5	NA	TGCGCCAGCAGCGTGGGCCCATCTACAGGCTTTCAAGAGACCCAGTACTTC	CASSVGPSTGFQETQYF
TRBV20-1	NA	TRBJ1-2	TRBD1	TGCAGTGCTAGTGTAACTACAGGGGGCAACTATGGCTACACCTTC	CSASVTTGGNYGYTF
TRBV7-2	NA	TRBJ1-4	TRBD1	TGTGCCAGCAGCTTCGGACAGGGGCGTAATAATGAAAAACTGTTTTTT	CASSFGQGRNNEKLFF